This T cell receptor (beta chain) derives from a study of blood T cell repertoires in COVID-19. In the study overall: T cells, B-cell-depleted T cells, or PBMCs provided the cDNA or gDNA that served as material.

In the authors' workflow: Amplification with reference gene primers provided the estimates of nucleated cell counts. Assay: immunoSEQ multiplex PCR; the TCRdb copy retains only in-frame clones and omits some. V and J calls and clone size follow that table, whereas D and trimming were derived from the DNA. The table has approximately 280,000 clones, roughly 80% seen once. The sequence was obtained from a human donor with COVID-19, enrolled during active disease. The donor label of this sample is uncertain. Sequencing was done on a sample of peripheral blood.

The CDR3 is CASSLEQGAVNTEAFF. DNA of the CDR3: TGTGCCAGCTCACTAGAACAGGGGGCAGTGAACACTGAAGCTTTCTTT. The chain joins TRBV18 to TRBJ1-1; 9 positions agree with TRBD1. The length of the CDR3 is 16 residues. Germline assignment: CDR1 KGHSH and CDR2 LQKENI. V shed 4 bases, J shed 0 bases, and the junction held 6 bases outside the gene matches. Together with reference TRBV18 and TRBJ1-1, the CDR3 gives the full variable domain: NAGVMQNPRHLVRRRGQEARLRCSPMKGHSHVYWYRQLPEEGLKFMVYLQKENIIDESGMPKERFSAEFPKEGPSILRIQQVVRGDSAAYFCASSLEQGAVNTEAFFGQGTRLTVV.